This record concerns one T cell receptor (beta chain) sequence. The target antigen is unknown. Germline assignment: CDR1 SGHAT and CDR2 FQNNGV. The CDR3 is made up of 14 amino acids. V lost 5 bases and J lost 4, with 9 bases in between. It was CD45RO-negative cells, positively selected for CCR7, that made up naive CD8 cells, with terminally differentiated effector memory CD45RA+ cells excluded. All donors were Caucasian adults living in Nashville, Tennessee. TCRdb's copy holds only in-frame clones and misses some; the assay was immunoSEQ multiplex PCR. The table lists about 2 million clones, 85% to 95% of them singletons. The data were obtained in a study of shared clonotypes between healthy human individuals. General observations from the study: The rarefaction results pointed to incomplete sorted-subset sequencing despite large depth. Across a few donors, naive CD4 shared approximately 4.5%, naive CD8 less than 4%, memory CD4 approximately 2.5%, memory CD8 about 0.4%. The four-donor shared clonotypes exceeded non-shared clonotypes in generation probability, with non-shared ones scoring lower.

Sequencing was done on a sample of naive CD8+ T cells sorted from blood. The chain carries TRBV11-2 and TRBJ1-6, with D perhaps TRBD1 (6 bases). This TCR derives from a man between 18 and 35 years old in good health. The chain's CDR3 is CASSPQGYNSPLHF. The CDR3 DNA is TGTGCCAGCAGCCCCCAGGGGTATAATTCACCCCTCCACTTT.